This entry concerns a single T cell receptor (beta chain). Its antigen is not known. This CDR3 comprises 16 residues. Germline loops: CDR1 PRHDT, CDR2 FYEKMQ (reference sequence). J gave up 3 bases and V 5 bases, and 9 bases lay outside the gene matches. The data originate from a study of beta chain features in type 1 diabetes. The study's findings and limits: Type 1 diabetes patients showed a moderate but significant shortening of TCRB CDR3s in all four CD4+ subsets.

The authors reverse transcribed all of the isolated RNA, so sequencing captured expressed TCRB transcripts. Libraries were prepared by immunoSEQ multiplex PCR; TCRdb keeps only in-frame clonotypes and omits some of them. The sample lists 500,000 to 850,000 clones, 11% to 15% occurring once. Based on CD45RO/CCR7/CD25/CD127/CD95/CD27, CD4+ regulatory, stem cell-like memory, naive and central memory cells were sorted. The sample consisted of naive CD4+ T cells from blood. This sequence joins TRBV13 and TRBJ1-2; 10 nucleotides agree with TRBD1. The receptor comes from a man aged 18 to 29 with type 1 diabetes. CDR3 sequence: CASSPPRGTGDYGYTF. Written as DNA, the CDR3 is TGTGCCAGCAGCCCCCCCCGAGGGACAGGGGACTATGGCTACACCTTC.